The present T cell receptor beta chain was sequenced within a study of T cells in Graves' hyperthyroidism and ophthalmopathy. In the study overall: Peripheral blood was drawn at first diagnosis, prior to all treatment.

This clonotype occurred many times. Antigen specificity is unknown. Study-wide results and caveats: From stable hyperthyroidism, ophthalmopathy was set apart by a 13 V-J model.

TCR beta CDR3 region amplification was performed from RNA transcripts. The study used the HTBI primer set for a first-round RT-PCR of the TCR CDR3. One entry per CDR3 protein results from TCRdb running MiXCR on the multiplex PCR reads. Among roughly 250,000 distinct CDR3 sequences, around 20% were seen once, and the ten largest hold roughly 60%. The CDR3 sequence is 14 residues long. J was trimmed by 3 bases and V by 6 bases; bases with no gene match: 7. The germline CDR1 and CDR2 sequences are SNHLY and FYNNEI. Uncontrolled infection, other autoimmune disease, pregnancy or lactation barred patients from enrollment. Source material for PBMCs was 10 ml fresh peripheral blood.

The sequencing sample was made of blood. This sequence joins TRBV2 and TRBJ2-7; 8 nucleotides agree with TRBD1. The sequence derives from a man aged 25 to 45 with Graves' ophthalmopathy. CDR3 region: CASRGDRLNYEQYF. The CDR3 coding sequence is TGTGCCAGCAGAGGGGACAGGCTGAACTACGAGCAGTACTTC.